A selection of T cell receptor beta chains follows, all from one sample in a study of cytomegalovirus exposure and HLA in healthy donors. Assay: immunoSEQ multiplex PCR; the TCRdb copy retains only in-frame clones and omits some. The data show roughly 190,000 clones, around 83% seen once. Sequencing was performed on PBMCs. The receptors shown here come from a woman younger than 30 in good health and CMV-seronegative. The CDR3 runs from the conserved cysteine through the conserved F or W. A D gene is named only where the DNA matches it firmly.

j_gene | d_gene | v_gene | CDR3aa | CDR3nt
TRBJ2-1 | TRBD2 | TRBV6-6 | CASSRTSLSEQFF | TGTGCCAGCTCCCGGACTAGCTTGAGCGAGCAGTTCTTC
TRBJ2-1 | TRBD2 | TRBV25-1 | CASSWGGSYNEQFF | TGTGCCAGCAGTTGGGGGGGATCCTACAATGAGCAGTTCTTC
TRBJ2-5 | TRBD1 | TRBV6-5 | CASSSTGGETQYF | TGTGCCAGCAGTTCGACAGGGGGGGAGACCCAGTACTTC
TRBJ2-2 | TRBD2 | TRBV19 | CASSSSGTSGGDGELFF | TGTGCCAGTAGTAGTTCCGGGACTAGCGGGGGGGACGGGGAGCTGTTTTTT
TRBJ1-1 | TRBD1 | TRBV6-1 | CASSKTGTANTEAFF | TGTGCCAGCAGCAAGACCGGGACAGCGAACACTGAAGCTTTCTTT
TRBJ2-3 | - | TRBV7-2 | CASSLGVDSDTQYF | TGTGCCAGCAGCTTAGGGGTGGACTCAGATACGCAGTATTTT
TRBJ2-3 | TRBD2 | TRBV5-5 | CASSWSGLAGDTAESTQYF | TGTGCCAGCAGCTGGTCGGGACTAGCGGGAGATACGGCCGAGAGTACGCAGTATTTT
TRBJ1-6 | - | TRBV28 | CASTIWGGSPLHF | TGTGCCAGCACCATATGGGGGGGGTCACCCCTCCACTTT
TRBJ2-5 | - | TRBV7-9 | CASSLGAGTQETQYF | TGTGCCAGCAGCTTAGGTGCCGGGACTCAAGAGACCCAGTACTTC
TRBJ2-1 | TRBD2 | TRBV27 | CASSFHITSGPAGEQFF | TGTGCCAGCAGTTTCCACATCACTAGCGGCCCGGCGGGTGAGCAGTTCTTC
TRBJ2-3 | - | TRBV7-9 | CASSPQEGQSTDTQYF | TGTGCCAGCAGCCCACAGGAGGGGCAGAGCACAGATACGCAGTATTTT
TRBJ2-7 | - | TRBV5-1 | CASSLEPQSYEQYF | TGCGCCAGCAGCTTGGAGCCACAGTCCTACGAGCAGTACTTC
TRBJ2-3 | TRBD1 | TRBV7-9 | CASSLKDRGFITDTQYF | TGTGCCAGCAGCCTAAAGGACAGGGGGTTTATTACAGATACGCAGTATTTT
TRBJ2-3 | - | TRBV4-3 | CASSGGAADTQYF | TGCGCCAGCAGCGGGGGGGCGGCAGATACGCAGTATTTT
TRBJ2-1 | TRBD2 | TRBV5-1 | CASSLGLAGDPYNEQFF | TGCGCCAGCAGCTTGGGACTAGCGGGAGACCCCTACAATGAGCAGTTCTTC
TRBJ2-7 | - | TRBV10-3 | CAISDPRVSYEQYF | TGTGCCATCAGTGATCCCAGGGTCTCCTACGAGCAGTACTTC
TRBJ1-5 | - | TRBV19 | CASSISDSNQPQHF | TGTGCCAGTAGTATTAGCGATAGCAATCAGCCCCAGCATTTT
TRBJ2-3 | - | TRBV19 | CASSTPPDTQYF | TGTGCCAGTAGTACTCCCCCAGATACGCAGTATTTT
TRBJ1-2 | - | TRBV15 | CATSRDRQGNYGYTF | TGTGCCACCAGCAGAGATCGCCAGGGCAACTATGGCTACACCTTC
TRBJ2-5 | TRBD2 | TRBV7-2 | CASSLGGAGGDQETQYF | TGTGCCAGCAGCCTCGGAGGGGCGGGAGGCGACCAAGAGACCCAGTACTTC
TRBJ2-7 | TRBD1 | TRBV10-3 | CAISELEQGIGNEQYF | TGTGCCATCAGTGAGTTGGAACAGGGGATTGGGAACGAGCAGTACTTC
TRBJ2-3 | TRBD2 | TRBV7-8 | CASSLVAGGPGTDTQYF | TGTGCCAGCAGCTTAGTTGCGGGAGGGCCTGGCACAGATACGCAGTATTTT
TRBJ2-1 | TRBD1 | TRBV30 | CAWSGRTGYNEQFF | TGTGCCTGGAGTGGGCGGACAGGGTATAATGAGCAGTTCTTC
TRBJ1-1 | TRBD1 | TRBV7-2 | CASSLAPGQGKIAEAFF | TGTGCCAGCAGCTTAGCCCCGGGACAGGGTAAAATTGCTGAAGCTTTCTTT